These 7 T cell receptor beta chains came from one sample sequenced in a study of cytomegalovirus exposure and HLA in healthy donors. PCR used 60 Vbeta primers and 13 Jbeta primers. Data came from immunoSEQ multiplex PCR; TCRdb stores just in-frame clones and leaves some out. This table holds 150,000 to 200,000 clones, around 79% found once. Sample: PBMCs. The receptors here all came from a girl under 18 in good health and CMV-seropositive.

The V and J genes are TRBV6-5 and TRBJ1-3; no clear D gene. The CDR3 sequence is 15 residues long. Trimming took 6 bases from V and 0 from J, leaving 12 bases between them. Germline assignment: CDR1 MNHEY and CDR2 SVGAGI. CDR3 region: CASRKVTSSGNTIYF. The CDR3 coding sequence is TGTGCCAGCAGAAAAGTTACGAGCTCTGGAAACACCATATATTTT.

This chain connects TRBV2 to TRBJ2-3, with 12 positions matching TRBD2. V trimming: 5 bases; J trimming: 3 bases; junction bases outside the gene matches: 3. CDR3 length equals 15 residues. Germline V gene lookup returns CDR1 SNHLY and CDR2 FYNNEI. CDR3 sequence: CASSTSGGLTDTQYF. The CDR3 coding sequence is TGTGCCAGCAGTACTAGCGGGGGGTTGACAGATACGCAGTATTTT.

This chain connects TRBV27 to TRBJ2-3; 7 nucleotides line up with TRBD1. J gave up 1 base and V 6 bases, and 13 bases lay outside the gene matches. This CDR3 has 17 amino acids. Germline-derived CDR1 and CDR2 are MNHEY and SMNVEV (reference sequence). The CDR3 DNA reads TGTGCCAGCAGCCCAGGTAGGGCTACAGGGGGCACAGATACGCAGTATTTT. Translated: CASSPGRATGGTDTQYF.

The chain combines TRBV29-1 with TRBJ2-5; tentative D call: TRBD1 (6 bases). Per the germline V gene, CDR1 is SQVTM and CDR2 is ANQGSEA. This CDR3 has 14 amino acids. The ends were cut back, 7 bases at V and 5 bases at J, with 20 bases in the middle. This CDR3 reads CSGTGSSSVETQYF. DNA of the CDR3: TGCAGCGGTACAGGGTCTTCTAGTGTTGAGACCCAGTACTTC.

This chain connects TRBV4-3 to TRBJ2-7; 7 nucleotides match TRBD2. J gave up 0 bases and V 1 base, and 6 bases lay outside the gene matches. The CDR3 has 16 amino acids. CDR1 is LGHNA, CDR2 YSLEER, per germline. For the CDR3, the DNA is TGCGCCAGCAGCCAAGTCACCGCTAGCGGCTCCTACGAGCAGTACTTC. Translating it yields CASSQVTASGSYEQYF.

J is TRBJ1-1 and V is TRBV7-9; D is undetermined. CDR1 and CDR2 (germline): SEHNR, FQNEAQ (reference sequence). V lost 5 bases to trimming and J lost 10 bases, with 17 bases between them. The CDR3 extends over 13 amino acids. CDR3 region: CASSPSTSDGAFF. The CDR3 DNA is TGTGCCAGCAGCCCTTCCACTAGTGACGGAGCTTTCTTT. The whole variable domain, remainder taken from reference TRBV7-9 and TRBJ1-1, is DTGVSQNPRHKITKRGQNVTFRCDPISEHNRLYWYRQTLGQGPEFLTYFQNEAQLEKSRLLSDRFSAERPKGSFSTLEIQRTEQGDSAMYLCASSPSTSDGAFFGQGTRLTVV.

V usage is TRBV5-1 and J usage is TRBJ2-2, with 7 bases that match TRBD1. CDR3 length equals 15 residues. Germline lookup yields CDR1 SGHRS and CDR2 YFSETQ. Germline trimming cut 4 bases from V and 3 bases from J; bases unmatched to any gene: 6. The CDR3 bases are TGCGCCAGCAGCCGTAGACAGGGAGACACCGGGGAGCTGTTTTTT. This gives the protein CASSRRQGDTGELFF.